These T cell receptor beta chains were read from a single sample in a study of long-term antiretroviral therapy in people with HIV. Produced via immunoSEQ multiplex PCR; TCRdb's table is partial and in-frame only. This table holds around 29,000 clones, about 90% found once. Sequences were derived from unsorted PBMCs, sampled 1.1 years after starting antiretroviral therapy. These TCRs come from a man in his late teens or twenties with HIV. Both conserved end residues are part of each CDR3. Each record gives: clone size, J gene, V gene, D gene, CDR3 DNA, CDR3 protein. The D gene is left open where the match is weak. Expanded clones get a size class; other rows say once, few or many, or leave the size out.

abundance: -
j_gene: TRBJ2-1
v_gene: TRBV5-1
d_gene: -
CDR3nt: TGCGCCAGCAGCTTGGGGTATGAGCAGTTCTTC
CDR3aa: CASSLGYEQFF

abundance: -
j_gene: TRBJ2-7
v_gene: TRBV19
d_gene: TRBD2
CDR3nt: TGTGCCAGTGTAGGACTAGCGCGCAGGTGGGGGGAACAGTACTTC
CDR3aa: CASVGLARRWGEQYF

abundance: -
j_gene: TRBJ2-5
v_gene: TRBV9
d_gene: TRBD1
CDR3nt: TGTGCCAGCAGCCTAAATGCTTGGACAGGACCCGCGGAGACCCAGTACTTC
CDR3aa: CASSLNAWTGPAETQYF

abundance: -
j_gene: TRBJ1-2
v_gene: TRBV4-1
d_gene: -
CDR3nt: TGCGCCAGCAGCCAAGATGAACGGGCGCGAAACTATGGCTACACCTTC
CDR3aa: CASSQDERARNYGYTF

abundance: once
j_gene: TRBJ1-5
v_gene: TRBV10-3
d_gene: TRBD1
CDR3nt: TGTGCCATCAGTGGGGGACAGGGCATTGGTCAGCCCCAGCATTTT
CDR3aa: CAISGGQGIGQPQHF

abundance: -
j_gene: TRBJ2-3
v_gene: TRBV7-2
d_gene: -
CDR3nt: TGTGCCAGCAGCCGCAGGGTCACTAGCCCCCCCGGCACAGATACGCAGTATTTT
CDR3aa: CASSRRVTSPPGTDTQYF

abundance: -
j_gene: TRBJ2-3
v_gene: TRBV5-5
d_gene: TRBD1
CDR3nt: TGTGCCAGCAGCTTGCAGGGGGCCACAGATACGCAGTATTTT
CDR3aa: CASSLQGATDTQYF

abundance: -
j_gene: TRBJ2-3
v_gene: TRBV15
d_gene: -
CDR3nt: TGTGCCACCTCTAACACCAGGCTTCGCACAGATACGCAGTATTTT
CDR3aa: CATSNTRLRTDTQYF

abundance: once
j_gene: TRBJ2-2
v_gene: TRBV29-1
d_gene: TRBD2
CDR3nt: TGCAGCGTAAGGGAGGGCGGGAGGGGAGACACCGGGGAGCTGTTTTTT
CDR3aa: CSVREGGRGDTGELFF

abundance: -
j_gene: TRBJ1-1
v_gene: TRBV7-2
d_gene: -
CDR3nt: TGTGCCAGCAGCTCACGACGGAACACTGAAGCTTTCTTT
CDR3aa: CASSSRRNTEAFF

abundance: -
j_gene: TRBJ2-3
v_gene: TRBV13
d_gene: -
CDR3nt: TGTGCCAGCAGCTTAGTTGGATTTGCAGGAGCAGCCCCTAGCACAGATACGCAGTATTTT
CDR3aa: CASSLVGFAGAAPSTDTQYF

abundance: -
j_gene: TRBJ2-1
v_gene: TRBV29-1
d_gene: -
CDR3nt: TGCAGCGTTGGTTTTCAGGTCGTCAATGAGCAGTTCTTC
CDR3aa: CSVGFQVVNEQFF

abundance: -
j_gene: TRBJ2-3
v_gene: TRBV5-3
d_gene: -
CDR3nt: TGTGCCAGAAGCACAAGCACAGATACGCAGTATTTT
CDR3aa: CARSTSTDTQYF

abundance: -
j_gene: TRBJ2-7
v_gene: TRBV28
d_gene: -
CDR3nt: TGTGCCAGCAGTTTTGGGCCGTCTGTAACCTACGAGCAGTACTTC
CDR3aa: CASSFGPSVTYEQYF

abundance: few
j_gene: TRBJ1-5
v_gene: TRBV5-4
d_gene: -
CDR3nt: TGTGCCAGCAGCTTGCATGGGCCACATGGCAATCAGCCCCAGCATTTT
CDR3aa: CASSLHGPHGNQPQHF

abundance: -
j_gene: TRBJ2-7
v_gene: TRBV7-9
d_gene: -
CDR3nt: TGTGCCAGCAGCTTCGGTTTGGGTGAGCAGTACTTC
CDR3aa: CASSFGLGEQYF

abundance: -
j_gene: TRBJ1-3
v_gene: TRBV6-1
d_gene: -
CDR3nt: TGTGCCAGCAGTGGAGCAGGCGGCAGGGGAGGAAGCACCATATATTTT
CDR3aa: CASSGAGGRGGSTIYF

abundance: -
j_gene: TRBJ2-2
v_gene: TRBV27
d_gene: -
CDR3nt: TGTGCCAGCAGTTTATCTGGGGAGCTGTTTTTT
CDR3aa: CASSLSGELFF

abundance: -
j_gene: TRBJ2-7
v_gene: TRBV9
d_gene: TRBD1
CDR3nt: TGTGCCAGCAGCGTTGGACAGGGTAGGACGTACGAGCAGTACTTC
CDR3aa: CASSVGQGRTYEQYF

abundance: -
j_gene: TRBJ1-2
v_gene: TRBV29-1
d_gene: -
CDR3nt: TGCAGCGTTGAAGATCAAGGGACCAATGGCTACACCTTC
CDR3aa: CSVEDQGTNGYTF

abundance: -
j_gene: TRBJ2-1
v_gene: TRBV5-6
d_gene: TRBD1
CDR3nt: TGTGCCAGCAGCTACGGGACAGGGGGAGGTGAGCAGTTCTTC
CDR3aa: CASSYGTGGGEQFF

abundance: -
j_gene: TRBJ2-3
v_gene: TRBV4-2
d_gene: -
CDR3nt: TGTGCCAGCAGCCAAACTCTAGGTAATTCGGATACGCAGTATTTT
CDR3aa: CASSQTLGNSDTQYF

abundance: -
j_gene: TRBJ2-7
v_gene: TRBV23-1
d_gene: TRBD2
CDR3nt: TGCGCCAGCAGTCTTCCGGGACACCCAGGACTAGCGGGGAATGAGCAGTACTTC
CDR3aa: CASSLPGHPGLAGNEQYF

abundance: few
j_gene: TRBJ1-2
v_gene: TRBV5-6
d_gene: -
CDR3nt: TGTGCCAGCAGCTTGACAGGGTATAACTATGGCTACACCTTC
CDR3aa: CASSLTGYNYGYTF

abundance: -
j_gene: TRBJ1-3
v_gene: TRBV29-1
d_gene: -
CDR3nt: TGCAGCGTTGAAGATCAGGCCTCCGGGCCTGGAAACACCATATATTTT
CDR3aa: CSVEDQASGPGNTIYF

abundance: -
j_gene: TRBJ2-1
v_gene: TRBV9
d_gene: TRBD1
CDR3nt: TGTGCCAGCAGCGTAGGGGACGGGGGACAGGGTCTCTTC
CDR3aa: CASSVGDGGQGLF

abundance: -
j_gene: TRBJ2-1
v_gene: TRBV6-5
d_gene: TRBD2
CDR3nt: TGTGCCAGCGGGCAAGGCCTAGCGGGGAACAATGAGCAGTTCTTC
CDR3aa: CASGQGLAGNNEQFF

abundance: -
j_gene: TRBJ1-4
v_gene: TRBV7-2
d_gene: -
CDR3nt: TGTGCCAGCAGCTTAAAGGTTGGGTTCACTAATGAAAAACTGTTTTTT
CDR3aa: CASSLKVGFTNEKLFF

abundance: -
j_gene: TRBJ1-1
v_gene: TRBV29-1
d_gene: TRBD1
CDR3nt: TGCAGCGTTGGACAGGGCGCTGAAGCTTTCTTT
CDR3aa: CSVGQGAEAFF

abundance: -
j_gene: TRBJ1-1
v_gene: TRBV2
d_gene: TRBD1
CDR3nt: TGTGCCAGCAGTGAGGACAGGAGAGCTTTCTTT
CDR3aa: CASSEDRRAFF

abundance: -
j_gene: TRBJ2-1
v_gene: TRBV7-9
d_gene: TRBD1
CDR3nt: TGTGCCAGCAGCCGGGACAGGGAATACAATGAGCAGTTCTTC
CDR3aa: CASSRDREYNEQFF

abundance: few
j_gene: TRBJ1-2
v_gene: TRBV4-1
d_gene: -
CDR3nt: TGCGCCAGCAGCCCTAGGACAGTCCCCTCGGGCTATGGCTACACCTTC
CDR3aa: CASSPRTVPSGYGYTF

abundance: -
j_gene: TRBJ2-7
v_gene: TRBV7-2
d_gene: -
CDR3nt: TGTGCCAGCAGCTTAGGCAGGGGAAACGAGCAGTACTTC
CDR3aa: CASSLGRGNEQYF

abundance: -
j_gene: TRBJ2-5
v_gene: TRBV7-2
d_gene: TRBD2
CDR3nt: TGTGCCAGCAGCTTAGGGACTAGCGGGAAAGAGACCCAGTACTTC
CDR3aa: CASSLGTSGKETQYF

abundance: -
j_gene: TRBJ1-1
v_gene: TRBV7-8
d_gene: -
CDR3nt: TGTGCCAGCAGCCCCCATCGAGTGGGAACCGCTGAAGCTTTCTTT
CDR3aa: CASSPHRVGTAEAFF

abundance: -
j_gene: TRBJ1-2
v_gene: TRBV7-9
d_gene: TRBD1
CDR3nt: TGTGCCAGCAGCTTAGACAGGGGATCTGGCTACACCTTC
CDR3aa: CASSLDRGSGYTF

abundance: -
j_gene: TRBJ1-1
v_gene: TRBV19
d_gene: -
CDR3nt: TGTGCCAGTAGTACTCCCCCGGCCGGGAATCCTGAAGCTTTCTTT
CDR3aa: CASSTPPAGNPEAFF

abundance: -
j_gene: TRBJ2-7
v_gene: TRBV19
d_gene: -
CDR3nt: TGTGCCAGTAGTATAGGTCGGGCTGGGTACGAGCAGTACTTC
CDR3aa: CASSIGRAGYEQYF

abundance: -
j_gene: TRBJ1-4
v_gene: TRBV5-1
d_gene: -
CDR3nt: TGCGCCAGCAGCTTGAACAGGGCCAATGAAAAACTGTTTTTT
CDR3aa: CASSLNRANEKLFF

abundance: -
j_gene: TRBJ1-2
v_gene: TRBV6-5
d_gene: -
CDR3nt: TGTGCCAGCAGCCTAGGGGGTCATGGCTATGGCTACACCTTC
CDR3aa: CASSLGGHGYGYTF